This T cell receptor (beta chain) was found in a study of T-cell reconstitution after alpha-beta-depleted transplantation in children. Notes on the study in general: Reportedly, alpha-beta T cells present about two months post-transplant originated from several hundred expanded clones of graft origin. After one year, T-cell counts and TCRbeta diversity mostly came from new T cells.

There are many counts of this clonotype. Its cognate antigen is unknown. Unique molecular identifiers were incorporated into the prepared TCRbeta library. TCRdb fed the PCR reads into MiXCR, producing one record per CDR3 protein. The sample lists 200,000 or so distinct CDR3 sequences, 5% to 6.5% seen once, with just over 4.5% in the top ten. The germline V gene encodes CDR1 SGHAT and CDR2 FQNNGV. This CDR3 spans 14 amino acids. The germline V and J ends were trimmed by 5 bases and 3 bases, with 14 bases remaining between them. This sample comprised PBMCs, obtained before TCRalphabeta/CD19-depleted stem cell transplant. The chain combines TRBV11-2 with TRBJ2-7, with D possibly TRBD1 on 6 matching bases. This sequence originates from a girl in the first two years of life with combined immunodeficiency, due to receive a stem cell transplant. CDR3 nucleotides: TGTGCCAGCAGCAGGGCCTTAGGGGGCTACGAGCAGTACTTC. Residues: CASSRALGGYEQYF.